These T cell receptor beta chains were read from a single sample in a study of B cell selection in AIRE deficiency. Produced via immunoSEQ multiplex PCR; TCRdb's table is partial and in-frame only. This table holds about 24,000 clones, roughly 96% found once. Sequenced sample: CD4+CD127+ conventional T cells sorted from PBMCs. All receptors derive from a human donor in good health. Each CDR3 is given with its conserved first and last residue. A D gene is named only where the DNA matches it firmly. Size tells how often a clone was seen (once, few, many) or the class of an expanded clone, and some rows leave it out.

J | size | V | D | CDR3 | DNA
TRBJ1-1 | NA | TRBV7-2 | TRBD1 | CASSLDRWDREAFF | TGTGCCAGCAGCTTAGATCGGTGGGACAGGGAAGCTTTCTTT
TRBJ1-3 | NA | TRBV11-2 | NA | CASSLGQSSGNTIYF | TGTGCCAGCAGCTTGGGACAAAGCTCTGGAAACACCATATATTTT
TRBJ1-5 | NA | TRBV10-3 | NA | CASSYIAGNQPQHF | TGTGCCAGCAGTTACATAGCGGGGAATCAGCCCCAGCATTTT
TRBJ1-4 | NA | TRBV10-3 | NA | CAISGLGLGEKLFF | TGTGCCATCAGTGGTCTGGGGCTGGGTGAAAAACTGTTTTTT
TRBJ1-6 | NA | TRBV27 | NA | CASSPTRLSPLHF | TGTGCCAGCAGTCCTACCCGGCTTTCACCCCTCCACTTT
TRBJ1-5 | NA | TRBV10-2 | NA | CASSESRGDGSNQPQHF | TGCGCCAGCAGTGAGTCGAGAGGGGATGGAAGCAATCAGCCCCAGCATTTT
TRBJ1-1 | NA | TRBV10-3 | NA | CAISESSGRTEAFF | TGTGCCATCAGTGAGTCGTCAGGGAGGACTGAAGCTTTCTTT
TRBJ1-1 | NA | TRBV25-1 | NA | CASRHRVKNTEAFF | TGTGCCAGCAGACACAGGGTCAAGAACACTGAAGCTTTCTTT
TRBJ2-2 | NA | TRBV11-2 | NA | CASSLGTVSPRTGELFF | TGTGCCAGCAGCTTAGGCACCGTTAGCCCGAGGACCGGGGAGCTGTTTTTT
TRBJ2-2 | NA | TRBV19 | NA | CASSIGQANTGELFF | TGTGCCAGTAGTATTGGGCAGGCCAACACCGGGGAGCTGTTTTTT
TRBJ2-2 | NA | TRBV5-1 | NA | CASSLGRENTGELFF | TGCGCCAGCAGCTTGGGCAGGGAAAACACCGGGGAGCTGTTTTTT
TRBJ2-7 | NA | TRBV11-3 | NA | CASSQWGDEQYF | TGTGCCAGCAGCCAGTGGGGGGACGAGCAGTACTTC
TRBJ2-1 | NA | TRBV2 | NA | CASSASRVFRNEQFF | TGTGCCAGCAGTGCTTCCAGGGTCTTTAGGAATGAGCAGTTCTTC
TRBJ1-5 | NA | TRBV5-1 | NA | CASSQDKGPSQPQHF | TGCGCCAGCAGCCAGGACAAGGGCCCTAGTCAGCCCCAGCATTTT
TRBJ2-5 | NA | TRBV2 | NA | CASSFQGGGETQYF | TGTGCCAGCAGCTTCCAGGGAGGAGGAGAGACCCAGTACTTC
TRBJ1-1 | NA | TRBV29-1 | NA | CSANGRLNTEAFF | TGCAGCGCCAATGGGCGATTGAACACTGAAGCTTTCTTT
TRBJ2-5 | NA | TRBV7-9 | NA | CASSLRRAGGETQYF | TGTGCCAGCAGCTTACGCCGGGCCGGTGGAGAGACCCAGTACTTC
TRBJ1-5 | NA | TRBV18 | NA | CASSPEERLAQHF | TGTGCCAGCTCACCCGAGGAACGTTTGGCCCAGCATTTT
TRBJ2-5 | NA | TRBV6-1 | NA | CASSEWGQPPQYF | TGTGCCAGCAGTGAATGGGGCCAGCCCCCCCAGTACTTC
TRBJ2-3 | NA | TRBV18 | TRBD1 | CASSPAGQVTDTQYF | TGTGCCAGCTCACCAGCGGGACAGGTCACAGATACGCAGTATTTT
TRBJ1-5 | once | TRBV19 | TRBD1 | CASSTGTVNSNQPQHF | TGTGCCAGTAGTACCGGGACAGTTAATAGCAATCAGCCCCAGCATTTT
TRBJ1-4 | NA | TRBV5-1 | NA | CASSLEGTGNEKLFF | TGCGCCAGCAGCTTGGAAGGGACGGGAAATGAAAAACTGTTTTTT
TRBJ1-3 | NA | TRBV6-1 | NA | CASSEGLAGEGWRNTIYF | TGTGCCAGCAGTGAAGGCCTAGCAGGGGAGGGTTGGAGAAACACCATATATTTT
TRBJ1-1 | NA | TRBV11-3 | NA | CASSARVGTEAFF | TGTGCCAGCAGCGCCAGGGTTGGCACTGAAGCTTTCTTT
TRBJ2-3 | NA | TRBV12-2 | NA | CASRSPPVYTDTQYF | TGTGCAAGTCGCTCCCCTCCCGTTTACACAGATACGCAGTATTTT
TRBJ1-2 | NA | TRBV30 | TRBD1 | CAWSSPTPRTGDGYTF | TGTGCCTGGAGTTCCCCGACGCCTCGGACAGGGGATGGCTACACCTTC
TRBJ2-7 | NA | TRBV6-6 | TRBD1 | CASSYGQGGEQYF | TGTGCCAGCAGTTACGGACAGGGTGGCGAGCAGTACTTC
TRBJ1-4 | NA | TRBV19 | NA | CASSMSRIPTTNEKLFF | TGTGCCAGTAGTATGTCACGAATCCCCACAACTAATGAAAAACTGTTTTTT
TRBJ2-7 | NA | TRBV4-1 | TRBD1 | CASSAGDSLSYEQYF | TGCGCCAGCAGCGCCGGGGACAGCCTTTCCTACGAGCAGTACTTC
TRBJ1-2 | NA | TRBV4-1 | NA | CASSQEGIRAPRGHGYTF | TGCGCCAGCAGCCAAGAAGGCATAAGGGCCCCACGGGGCCATGGCTACACCTTC
TRBJ1-1 | once | TRBV14 | NA | CASSQGRENTEAFF | TGTGCCAGCAGCCAAGGGCGGGAGAACACTGAAGCTTTCTTT
TRBJ1-5 | NA | TRBV5-1 | TRBD1 | CASSSTGGQNQPQHF | TGCGCCAGCAGCTCGACAGGGGGCCAAAATCAGCCCCAGCATTTT
TRBJ2-1 | NA | TRBV5-1 | NA | CASSLEGTNEQFF | TGCGCCAGCAGCTTGGAGGGGACCAATGAGCAGTTCTTC
TRBJ2-7 | NA | TRBV15 | NA | CATSRDRSPEQYF | TGTGCCACCAGCAGAGATCGATCCCCCGAGCAGTACTTC
TRBJ2-3 | NA | TRBV29-1 | TRBD2 | CSAGGGSTDTQYF | TGCAGCGCTGGGGGGGGTAGCACAGATACGCAGTATTTT
TRBJ1-1 | NA | TRBV10-3 | TRBD1 | CASLGQGGTEAFF | TGTGCCAGCCTGGGACAGGGGGGCACTGAAGCTTTCTTT
TRBJ2-3 | NA | TRBV10-3 | NA | CAISDYGTPGGADTQYF | TGTGCCATCAGTGATTACGGGACACCTGGAGGTGCGGATACGCAGTATTTT
TRBJ1-1 | NA | TRBV30 | NA | CAWSRARDSEAFF | TGTGCCTGGAGTCGGGCCAGGGACTCTGAAGCTTTCTTT
TRBJ2-3 | NA | TRBV5-4 | TRBD1 | CASSPGDRGFSDTQYF | TGTGCCAGCTCCCCAGGGGACAGGGGGTTCTCGGATACGCAGTATTTT
TRBJ1-5 | NA | TRBV5-1 | NA | CASSLGPDPNQPQHF | TGCGCCAGCAGCTTGGGGCCGGACCCCAATCAGCCCCAGCATTTT
TRBJ1-4 | NA | TRBV30 | TRBD1 | CAWSTGANEKLFF | TGTGCCTGGAGTACAGGGGCTAATGAAAAACTGTTTTTT
TRBJ1-2 | NA | TRBV11-2 | TRBD1 | CASSQNEAGGPLGYTF | TGTGCCAGCAGCCAAAACGAAGCAGGGGGACCTCTTGGCTACACCTTC
TRBJ2-1 | NA | TRBV6-1 | NA | CASSEIGDEQFF | TGTGCCAGCAGTGAGATCGGGGACGAGCAGTTCTTC
TRBJ1-2 | NA | TRBV29-1 | NA | CGGAASNYGYTF | TGCGGAGGGGCAGCTTCTAACTATGGCTACACCTTC
TRBJ2-1 | NA | TRBV28 | TRBD2 | CASSTRRSAGDEQFF | TGTGCCAGCAGCACCAGACGGTCGGCGGGGGATGAGCAGTTCTTC
TRBJ1-2 | NA | TRBV19 | TRBD1 | CASSQDRLNYGYTF | TGTGCCAGTAGTCAGGACAGGCTTAACTATGGCTACACCTTC
TRBJ1-5 | few | TRBV5-6 | NA | CASSLAGGGNQPQHF | TGTGCCAGCAGCTTGGCCGGTGGGGGCAATCAGCCCCAGCATTTT
TRBJ2-1 | NA | TRBV11-3 | NA | CASSLGGRPLEQFF | TGTGCCAGCAGCTTAGGGGGAAGACCCCTCGAGCAGTTCTTC
TRBJ2-5 | once | TRBV6-5 | NA | CASSALSRETQYF | TGTGCCAGCAGTGCCCTTAGCCGGGAGACCCAGTACTTC
TRBJ1-4 | NA | TRBV5-6 | NA | CASSLEPSWSGKLFF | TGTGCCAGCAGCTTGGAACCGTCGTGGTCGGGAAAACTGTTTTTT
TRBJ1-4 | once | TRBV6-5 | TRBD1 | CASSLTGNGNEKLFF | TGTGCCAGCAGTTTGACAGGGAACGGGAATGAAAAACTGTTTTTT
TRBJ1-6 | NA | TRBV9 | TRBD1 | CASSETGGESSYNSPLHF | TGTGCCAGCAGCGAGACAGGGGGCGAAAGCTCCTATAATTCACCCCTCCACTTT
TRBJ1-1 | NA | TRBV9 | NA | CASSVVWGTEAFF | TGTGCCAGCAGCGTAGTATGGGGCACTGAAGCTTTCTTT
TRBJ1-2 | NA | TRBV5-4 | NA | CASSPAQDLYGYTF | TGTGCCAGCAGCCCAGCACAGGACCTCTATGGCTACACCTTC
TRBJ2-2 | NA | TRBV11-2 | TRBD1 | CASSPTGVGAGELFF | TGTGCCAGCAGCCCGACAGGGGTGGGGGCCGGGGAGCTGTTTTTT
TRBJ2-1 | NA | TRBV2 | TRBD2 | CASSVLAGNEQFF | TGTGCCAGCAGTGTTTTAGCGGGCAATGAGCAGTTCTTC
TRBJ1-3 | NA | TRBV6-5 | TRBD1 | CATGDRASSGNTIYF | TGTGCCACCGGGGACAGGGCCAGCTCTGGAAACACCATATATTTT
TRBJ2-5 | NA | TRBV29-1 | TRBD2 | CSARGGGETQYF | TGCAGCGCCCGGGGGGGTGGAGAGACCCAGTACTTC
TRBJ2-1 | NA | TRBV6-4 | NA | CASSPGLSHPYNEQFF | TGTGCCAGCAGCCCTGGACTATCCCACCCCTACAATGAGCAGTTCTTC
TRBJ2-3 | NA | TRBV6-5 | TRBD1 | CASSRTGDTDTQYF | TGTGCCAGCAGTCGGACAGGAGACACAGATACGCAGTATTTT